The sequence of this T cell receptor beta chain was determined in a study of blood T cell repertoires in COVID-19 (dated by TCRdb to about 2020). Background on the whole study: Collaborator samples came from the United States, Italy and Spain and covered acute and convalescent phases of COVID-19. The prospective study material was composed of cDNA or gDNA derived from T cells, B-cell-depleted T cells, or PBMCs. HLA class I and class II types, where available, came from metadata supplied by the sample provider rather than from assay-based typing. A freely available public database, intended as a resource for researchers studying the immune response to SARS-CoV-2, is where the repertoires were released. The samples were drawn from the first 160 participants of the ongoing ImmuneRACE study and from about 1,200 subjects provided by 6 global collaborators. Sample metadata almost always included a de-identified subject ID, COVID-19 status, age in years and sex. Subjects who had been exposed to COVID-19, were actively infected with it, or had recovered from it provided the deeply sampled blood TCRbeta repertoires that made up the dataset.

CDR1 and CDR2 were assigned from the germline V gene as SGDLS and YYNGEE. Spanning cysteine to phenylalanine, the CDR3 consists of 15 amino acids. Solely the CDR3 DNA is kept, with 45 bases framed from the first base. The germline V end is reduced by 1 base and the J end by 6 bases; junction bases left unmatched: 4. Whole blood was collected in K2EDTA tubes by collaborating institutions according to the institutions' own protocols. For TCRbeta analysis, collaborators shipped samples as frozen whole blood, isolated PBMCs, or DNA extracted from either of those sample types. The immunoSEQ Assay, a bias-controlled multiplex PCR, was used to amplify TCRbeta CDR3 regions from genomic DNA. As for the authors' bioinformatics: Nucleated cell counts per sample were estimated from amplification of reference gene primers within the assay. Sequence reads were collapsed and filtered to measure the absolute abundance of every unique TCRbeta CDR3 rearrangement. For each sample, productive Simpson clonality was calculated as the square root of Simpson's diversity index over productive rearrangements. TCRdb provides this immuneACCESS table in a form limited to in-frame rearrangements. Some clones are lacking; in checked studies, under half of them reflect an unresolved V gene, and why the rest are absent is not known. V and J calls and clone size are given by that table; D and trimming were obtained from the DNA. The sample data list around 150,000 clones, and 80% to 90% of these were observed just once. Clones ranked in the top ten supply roughly 19% of the sample.

Note on this clone: Its antigen is unknown. Base quality data are lacking; no much larger clone is found one base away.

Points the paper makes about the study in general: The quantity of clinical and demographic metadata differed by source and by participant and was supplied without curation.

The chain joins TRBV9 to TRBJ1-6, with 7 bases matching TRBD1. The clonotype comes from a woman at least 80 years old with acute or convalescent COVID-19. The specimen was peripheral blood. The nucleotides read TGTGCCAGCAGCGTACAGGGGGAGAGTAATTCACCCCTCCACTTT. It codes for CASSVQGESNSPLHF. The full variable domain, with segments outside the CDR3 supplied by the reference TRBV9 and TRBJ1-6 proteins, appears as DSGVTQTPKHLITATGQRVTLRCSPRSGDLSVYWYQQSLDQGLQFLIQYYNGEERAKGNILERFSAQQFPDLHSELNLSSLELGDSALYFCASSVQGESNSPLHFGNGTRLTVT.